These 22 T cell receptor beta chains came from one sample sequenced in a study of shared clonotypes between healthy human individuals. Data came from immunoSEQ multiplex PCR; TCRdb stores just in-frame clones and leaves some out. The sample carries hundreds of thousands of clones, 85% to 95% recorded once. CD8 cells regarded as naive lacked CD45RO, were positively chosen for CCR7, and omitted terminally differentiated effector memory CD45RA+ cells. The sample comprised naive CD8+ T cells sorted from blood. Receptors were obtained from a woman aged 25 to 39 in good health.

The table lists this clone with a count of one. The V and J genes are TRBV25-1 and TRBJ2-5, with TRBD2 matching 8 bases. The CDR3 runs 17 residues. Trimming at V came to 3 bases and at J to 2 bases, leaving 11 bases not matched to a gene. In germline, CDR1 is MGHDK, CDR2 SYGVNS. The CDR3 reads CASSEFLAGGLQETQYF. DNA for the CDR3: TGTGCCAGCAGTGAGTTTCTAGCGGGTGGCTTGCAAGAGACCCAGTACTTC.

The DNA of the CDR3 is TGCAGCGTCCACAAGATACACAATGAGCAGTTCTTC. This encodes CSVHKIHNEQFF. This rearrangement joins TRBV29-1 to TRBJ2-1; D is undetermined. The CDR3 runs to 12 residues. The germline V and J ends were trimmed by 6 bases and 5 bases, with 11 bases remaining between them. Germline values: CDR1 SQVTM, CDR2 ANQGSEA.

The J gene is TRBJ2-2, the V gene TRBV29-1; D remains ambiguous. This CDR3 is 16 amino acids long. Germline CDR1 reads SQVTM; CDR2 reads ANQGSEA. With 8 bases removed from V and 4 bases from J, the gap between germline ends came to 23 bases. CDR3 bases: TGCAGCCCCCGAACCCCAGGATATCGAGGCACCGGGGAGCTGTTTTTT. Its protein is CSPRTPGYRGTGELFF.

J is TRBJ2-3 and V is TRBV7-2; a possible D gene is TRBD2 (5 bases). The V gene's germline CDR1 is SGHTA and CDR2 FQGNSA. This CDR3 is built from 14 residues. V lost 4 bases and J lost 2, with 10 bases in between. CDR3 sequence reads: CASSSDWDTDTQYF. For the CDR3, the DNA is TGTGCCAGCAGCTCGGACTGGGACACAGATACGCAGTATTTT. The variable domain in full, completed from reference TRBV7-2 and TRBJ2-3, reads GAGVSQSPSNKVTEKGKDVELRCDPISGHTALYWYRQSLGQGLEFLIYFQGNSAPDKSGLPSDRFSAERTGGSVSTLTIQRTQQEDSAVYLCASSSDWDTDTQYFGPGTRLTVL.

V is TRBV6-1 and J is TRBJ1-2; D ambiguous. The CDR3 covers 13 residues. Germline V gives CDR1 MNHNS, CDR2 SASEGT. Trimming shortened V by 8 bases and J by 4 bases, and 14 bases separated the two germline ends. The CDR3, as DNA: TGTGCCAGCCAAGGCAGGTTATTCTATGGCTACACCTTC. This encodes CASQGRLFYGYTF.

The genes are TRBV9 and TRBJ1-2; TRBD1 aligns across 7 bases. The ends lost 4 bases at V and 3 bases at J; junction bases unmatched: 3. The CDR3 has 13 residues. Germline V CDR1 and CDR2: SGDLS, YYNGEE. For the CDR3, the DNA is TGTGCCAGCAGCCACGGACAGGACTATGGCTACACCTTC. As protein: CASSHGQDYGYTF.

The J gene is TRBJ2-1, the V gene TRBV7-9, with 8 bases lining up with TRBD1. The CDR3 runs to 14 residues. Germline lookup yields CDR1 SEHNR and CDR2 FQNEAQ (reference sequence). With V trimmed by 1 base and J by 8 bases, 4 bases remained unmatched. The DNA for the CDR3 is TGTGCCAGCAGCTTAGGGACAGGGTCCGATGAGCAGTTCTTC. Its protein product is CASSLGTGSDEQFF.

The V and J genes are TRBV5-6 and TRBJ2-3; D is unresolved. V gave up 2 bases and J gave up 6 bases, with 4 bases separating them. The CDR3 sequence is 11 residues long. Germline loops: CDR1 SGHDT, CDR2 YYEEEE. CDR3 amino acids: CASSFRDTQYF. CDR3 nucleotide sequence: TGTGCCAGCAGCTTCCGGGATACGCAGTATTTT.

This chain uses TRBV19 with TRBJ2-1; no clear D gene. V lost 5 bases and J lost 9, with 8 bases in between. The germline CDR1 and CDR2 sequences are LNHDA and SQIVND (reference sequence). This CDR3 has 11 residues. The CDR3 is CASSEVGEQFF. Here the CDR3 DNA reads TGTGCCAGTAGTGAGGTGGGTGAGCAGTTCTTC.

The chain has TRBV7-6 and TRBJ2-3, with a weak D call TRBD2 (5 bases). V was trimmed by 5 bases and J by 4 bases, leaving 16 bases between them. Per the germline V gene, CDR1 is SGHVS and CDR2 is FNYEAQ. The CDR3 is made up of 15 amino acids. In DNA form, the CDR3 reads TGTGCCAGCAGCCCCGAGCTAGCTTTGGCAGATACGCAGTATTTT. This translates into CASSPELALADTQYF. Full variable domain (missing parts from reference TRBV7-6 and TRBJ2-3): GAGVSQSPRYKVTKRGQDVALRCDPISGHVSLYWYRQALGQGPEFLTYFNYEAQQDKSGLPNDRFSAERPEGSISTLTIQRTEQRDSAMYRCASSPELALADTQYFGPGTRLTVL.

This rearrangement joins TRBV4-1 to TRBJ1-1; D perhaps matches TRBD1 (5 bases). The CDR3 covers 15 residues. Germline V gives CDR1 MGHRA, CDR2 YSYEKL. V was clipped by 0 bases and J by 2 bases, with 10 bases between them. The CDR3 DNA reads TGCGCCAGCAGCCAAGATGGGAGGGGAAACACTGAAGCTTTCTTT. Amino acids: CASSQDGRGNTEAFF.

V is TRBV10-2 and J is TRBJ1-2; the D is unclear. The germline CDR1 and CDR2 sequences are WSHSY and SAAADI. V shed 3 bases and J shed 4 bases, with 3 bases lying between them. This CDR3 region has 11 residues. The CDR3 loop reads CASSDTYGYTF. CDR3 nucleotide sequence: TGCGCCAGCAGTGACACCTATGGCTACACCTTC.

The rearrangement links TRBV13 to TRBJ2-7; 10 bases agree with TRBD1. The length of the CDR3 is 14 residues. Germline-derived CDR1 and CDR2 are PRHDT and FYEKMQ (reference sequence). V lost 8 bases and J lost 7; bases outside the gene matches: 11. CDR3 in amino acids: CASGFRDRGGEQYF. In DNA, the CDR3 is TGTGCCAGCGGTTTCCGGGACAGGGGAGGTGAGCAGTACTTC.

The chain employs TRBV9 and TRBJ2-7; maybe TRBD2 (5 bases). Germline CDR1 is SGDLS and CDR2 is YYNGEE. V lost 4 bases and J lost 3, with 14 bases in between. The CDR3 consists of 14 residues. CDR3 protein: CASSPGERSYEQYF. The CDR3, as DNA: TGTGCCAGCAGCCCCGGGGAGCGGAGCTACGAGCAGTACTTC. The full variable domain, rest sourced from reference TRBV9 and TRBJ2-7, is DSGVTQTPKHLITATGQRVTLRCSPRSGDLSVYWYQQSLDQGLQFLIQYYNGEERAKGNILERFSAQQFPDLHSELNLSSLELGDSALYFCASSPGERSYEQYFGPGTRLTVT.

The chain uses TRBV19 and TRBJ2-5; 7 bases are shared with TRBD1. The DNA end favors TRBJ2-7, so the J call may be wrong. The CDR3 has 14 residues. The V gene's germline CDR1 is LNHDA and CDR2 SQIVND (reference sequence). CDR3 protein: CASSARQGADEQYF. In DNA, the CDR3 is TGTGCCAGTAGTGCCCGACAGGGAGCAGACGAGCAGTACTTC.

The chain couples TRBV29-1 to TRBJ2-1, with D uncertain. Germline lookup yields CDR1 SQVTM and CDR2 ANQGSEA. The CDR3 runs to 13 residues. Trimming left V 2 bases short and J 7 bases short, with 12 bases between. In nucleotides, the CDR3 is TGCAGCGTTGAAACTGAGGCTACTAATGAGCAGTTCTTC. It encodes CSVETEATNEQFF.

The rearrangement links TRBV5-4 to TRBJ1-1, with D possibly TRBD1 on 6 matching bases. Trimming took off 0 bases at V and 7 bases at J, with 13 bases between the two ends. CDR1 SGHNT and CDR2 YYREEE come from the germline V gene (reference sequence). This CDR3 has 14 residues. The CDR3 reads CASSLDRVSNEAFF. The CDR3 DNA is TGTGCCAGCAGCTTGGACAGGGTTTCAAATGAAGCTTTCTTT.

This chain uses TRBV28 with TRBJ1-2, with a weak D call TRBD1 (5 bases). This CDR3 region has 12 residues. Trimming shortened V by 8 bases and J by 4 bases, and 11 bases separated the two germline ends. The V gene's germline CDR1 is MDHEN and CDR2 SYDVKM. The CDR3 DNA reads as TGTGCCAGCCAAGGGGTGAGCTATGGCTACACCTTC. Encoded protein: CASQGVSYGYTF.

This sequence joins TRBV28 and TRBJ1-4; possible D gene TRBD1, 5 bases. The CDR3 sequence is 19 residues long. Trimming removed 2 bases from V and 5 bases from J, with 24 bases in between. Looked up from germline, CDR1 is MDHEN and CDR2 is SYDVKM. CDR3 DNA: TGTGCCAGCAGTTTAGGGTATAAGATTATGACAGAGATAAATGAAAAACTGTTTTTT. Its protein is CASSLGYKIMTEINEKLFF.

This clone showed up just once. The chain links TRBV4-1 to TRBJ2-7; D unclear. V was clipped by 4 bases and J by 4 bases, with 11 bases between them. Germline V gene sequence: CDR1 MGHRA, CDR2 YSYEKL. CDR3 length equals 13 residues. The chain's CDR3 is CASSPRWGYEQYF. The CDR3 DNA is TGCGCCAGCAGCCCTCGATGGGGTTACGAGCAGTACTTC.

In this sample, this clone turned up once. The CDR3 DNA sequence: TGTGCCAGCCAGCCCGGGACAGGCCCTTTCGAGCAGTACTTC. Residues: CASQPGTGPFEQYF. The V call is TRBV27, the J call TRBJ2-7, with TRBD1 matching over 8 bases. CDR1 MNHEY and CDR2 SMNVEV come from the germline V gene (reference sequence). V shed 8 bases, J shed 6 bases, and the junction held 12 bases outside the gene matches. This CDR3 region has 14 residues.

The chain recombines TRBV28 with TRBJ2-2; no clear D. Trimming pared 11 bases from V and 5 bases from J, leaving 6 bases between. The CDR3 extends over 10 amino acids. The germline gives CDR1 MDHEN, CDR2 SYDVKM. The CDR3 DNA is TGTGCCGTCGGGACCGGGGAGCTGTTTTTT. Translation gives CAVGTGELFF.